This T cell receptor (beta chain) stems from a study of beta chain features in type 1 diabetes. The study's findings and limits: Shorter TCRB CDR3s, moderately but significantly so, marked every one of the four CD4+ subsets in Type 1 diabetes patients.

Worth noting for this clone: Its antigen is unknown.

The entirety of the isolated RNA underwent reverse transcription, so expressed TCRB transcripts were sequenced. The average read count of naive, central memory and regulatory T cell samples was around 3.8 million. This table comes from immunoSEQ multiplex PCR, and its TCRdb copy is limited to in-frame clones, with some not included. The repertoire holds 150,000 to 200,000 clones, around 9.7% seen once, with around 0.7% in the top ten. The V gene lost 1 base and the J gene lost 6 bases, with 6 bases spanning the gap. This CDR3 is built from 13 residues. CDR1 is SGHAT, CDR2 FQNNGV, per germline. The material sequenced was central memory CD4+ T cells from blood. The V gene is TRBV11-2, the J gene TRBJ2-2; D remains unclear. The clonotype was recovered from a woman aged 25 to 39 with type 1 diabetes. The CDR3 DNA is TGTGCCAGCAGCTTAGTTGGGCCCGGGGAGCTGTTTTTT. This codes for CASSLVGPGELFF.